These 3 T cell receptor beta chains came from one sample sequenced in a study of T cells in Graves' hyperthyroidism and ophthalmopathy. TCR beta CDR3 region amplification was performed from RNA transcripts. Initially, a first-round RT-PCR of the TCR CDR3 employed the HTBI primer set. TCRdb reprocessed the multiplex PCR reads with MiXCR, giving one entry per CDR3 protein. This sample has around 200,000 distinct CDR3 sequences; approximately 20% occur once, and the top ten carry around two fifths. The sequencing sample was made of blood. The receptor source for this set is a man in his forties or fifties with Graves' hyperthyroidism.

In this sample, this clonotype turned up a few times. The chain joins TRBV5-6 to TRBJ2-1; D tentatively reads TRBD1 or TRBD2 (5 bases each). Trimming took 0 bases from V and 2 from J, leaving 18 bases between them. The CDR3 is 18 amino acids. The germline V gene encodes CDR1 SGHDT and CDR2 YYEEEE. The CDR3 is CASSLGRRGTYAYNEQFF. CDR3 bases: TGTGCCAGCAGCTTGGGACGCAGAGGGACCTATGCCTACAATGAGCAGTTCTTC.

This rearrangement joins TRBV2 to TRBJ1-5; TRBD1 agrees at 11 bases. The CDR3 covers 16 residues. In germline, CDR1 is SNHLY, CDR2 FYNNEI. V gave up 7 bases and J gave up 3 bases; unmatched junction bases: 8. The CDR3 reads CASTAPGQGDNQPQHF. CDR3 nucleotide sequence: TGTGCCAGCACAGCCCCGGGACAGGGGGACAATCAGCCCCAGCATTTT.

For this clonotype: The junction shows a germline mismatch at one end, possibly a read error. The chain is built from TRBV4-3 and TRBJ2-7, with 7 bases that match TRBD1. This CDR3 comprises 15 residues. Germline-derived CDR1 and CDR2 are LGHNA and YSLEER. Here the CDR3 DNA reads TGCGCCAGCAGGCAAGACCCAGGGGGCTCCTACGAGCAGTACTTC. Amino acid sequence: CASRQDPGGSYEQYF.